This TCR beta chain was sequenced in a study of low-dose radiotherapy and immunotherapy resistance in tumors. For the study at large: A dose of 0.5 Gy per fraction was delivered to Cohort 1 every 2 weeks, for a total of 6.5 Gy. Intravenous administration to patients comprised nivolumab at 240 mg every two weeks and ipilimumab at 1 mg/kg every six weeks. Aspirin 300 mg, taken orally and daily, was given to patients for four cycles from cycle 1 day 1. It was every two weeks, one day before radiation and immunotherapy, that intravenous cyclophosphamide 200 mg/m2 was given.

This clonotype has at least ten counts. The time point: before trial treatment. Alpha and beta chains were covered, as first-strand cDNA relied on TRAV- and TRBV-specific primers. A roughly 19-cycle PCR with a constant-region primer and V-primer adapter amplified TCRs. Via MiXCR, TCRdb re-called the reads, giving one row per CDR3 protein. The table includes 55,000 to 70,000 distinct CDR3 sequences, less than 25% detected once. The TCR comes from a male donor with prostate cancer. This specimen consisted of PBMCs, obtained before treatment.

The CDR3 DNA reads TGTGCCAGCAGCTTCATTAGGGGCCGGGCCTACGAGCAGTACTTC. Protein product: CASSFIRGRAYEQYF. The chain joins TRBV11-2 to TRBJ2-7; D perhaps matches TRBD1 (5 bases). This CDR3 contains 15 residues. Germline CDR1 reads SGHAT; CDR2 reads FQNNGV. V gave up 3 bases and J gave up 2 bases, with 14 bases separating them.